The 20 T cell receptor beta chains reported below all come from one sample, sequenced in a study of shared clonotypes between healthy human individuals. TCRdb's table, derived via immunoSEQ multiplex PCR, lists solely in-frame clones and lacks some. Altogether approximately 740,000 clones are present, about 91% being singletons, with the ten largest covering 24%. CD8 cells classed as naive were CD45RO-negative and positively selected for CCR7, excluding terminally differentiated effector memory CD45RA+ cells. Sequencing input: naive CD8+ T cells sorted from blood. Receptors were obtained from a man aged 25 to 40 in good health.

The V gene is TRBV27, the J gene TRBJ2-1; D not certain. V was cut by 3 bases and J by 2 bases, with 8 bases left in between. Germline V CDR1 and CDR2: MNHEY, SMNVEV (reference sequence). The CDR3 has 14 residues. CDR3 region: CASSFFGAYNEQFF. The CDR3, as DNA: TGTGCCAGCAGTTTCTTCGGAGCCTACAATGAGCAGTTCTTC.

This chain joins TRBV7-8 and TRBJ2-1; D is uncertain. Trimming cost V 5 bases and J 5 bases, with 13 bases left between them. Germline CDR1 and CDR2: SGHVS and FQNEAQ. The CDR3 has 14 residues. CDR3 DNA: TGTGCCAGCAGCATACGTCGGACGGACAATGAGCAGTTCTTC. This codes for CASSIRRTDNEQFF.

CDR3 sequence: CASSNQRGEGEQYF. As DNA, the CDR3 is TGTGCCAGCAGCAACCAAAGGGGGGAGGGCGAGCAGTACTTC. V usage is TRBV7-2 and J usage is TRBJ2-7; weak D call: TRBD2 (7 bases). The germline V and J ends were trimmed by 5 bases and 6 bases, with 17 bases remaining between them. This CDR3 spans 14 amino acids. Germline lookup yields CDR1 SGHTA and CDR2 FQGNSA.

The chain couples TRBV28 to TRBJ2-1; D may be TRBD1 or TRBD2 (6 bases each). CDR1 and CDR2 from the germline V gene are MDHEN and SYDVKM. The CDR3 covers 17 residues. V dropped 2 bases and J dropped 4 bases, with 18 bases sitting between them. CDR3 sequence reads: CASSLGIGGLAYNEQFF. The CDR3 region has the DNA TGTGCCAGCAGTTTAGGGATTGGGGGCCTAGCGTACAATGAGCAGTTCTTC.

As regards this clone: Other DNA variants within this sample encode the same CDR3. The chain couples TRBV9 to TRBJ2-1; TRBD1 agrees at 8 bases. V shed 0 bases, J shed 4 bases, and the junction held 3 bases outside the gene matches. The CDR3 contains 15 residues. Germline CDR1 SGDLS, CDR2 YYNGEE. The CDR3 DNA sequence: TGTGCCAGCAGCGTAGGGACAGGGATATACAATGAGCAGTTCTTC. This encodes CASSVGTGIYNEQFF.

The chain links TRBV7-9 to TRBJ2-1; D perhaps matches TRBD1 (7 bases). The CDR3 is 17 residues long. Germline CDR1 reads SEHNR; CDR2 reads FQNEAQ (reference sequence). The ends were cut back, 4 bases at V and 7 bases at J, with 23 bases in the middle. Here the CDR3 reads CASSSAGTDTGGNEQFF. The CDR3 coding sequence is TGTGCCAGCAGCTCCGCGGGGACAGACACGGGTGGGAATGAGCAGTTCTTC.

Regarding this clone: Other DNA sequences of this sample code for an identical CDR3. V is TRBV5-6 and J is TRBJ2-7; D possibly corresponds to TRBD1 (6 bases). This CDR3 region has 14 residues. Trimming shortened V by 0 bases and J by 3 bases, and 10 bases separated the two germline ends. Germline CDR1 SGHDT, CDR2 YYEEEE. This CDR3 is CASSLGQGYYEQYF. As DNA, the CDR3 is TGTGCCAGCAGCTTGGGTCAGGGGTACTACGAGCAGTACTTC.

The chain joins TRBV4-1 to TRBJ1-3, with D unresolved. The CDR3 extends over 17 amino acids. The germline V and J ends were trimmed by 1 base and 3 bases, with 16 bases remaining between them. CDR1 and CDR2 (germline): MGHRA, YSYEKL. CDR3 sequence (DNA): TGCGCCAGCAGCCAAGGTCCAACCGTCTCCATTGGAAACACCATATATTTT. As protein: CASSQGPTVSIGNTIYF.

The chain links TRBV9 to TRBJ1-4; D is unclear. Germline V gene data show CDR1 as SGDLS and CDR2 as YYNGEE. The CDR3 is 15 residues long. V lost 3 bases, J lost 0 bases, and 9 bases lay in between. The CDR3 DNA follows: TGTGCCAGCAGCGCCCACGGTTCAACTAATGAAAAACTGTTTTTT. This translates into CASSAHGSTNEKLFF.

CDR3 nucleotides: TGTGCCAGCAGTTCCCGCATGGGGGCCGTGGCAGATACGCAGTATTTT. Protein: CASSSRMGAVADTQYF. The genes are TRBV27 and TRBJ2-3, with D possibly being TRBD1 (6 bases). The V end was cut by 4 bases, the J end by 4 bases, with 18 bases between. CDR1 is MNHEY, CDR2 SMNVEV, per germline (reference sequence). The CDR3 is made up of 16 amino acids.

Here the CDR3 reads CASSAPGQGDEMPYFHIQYF. The CDR3 nucleotides are TGTGCCAGCAGTGCCCCCGGACAGGGGGACGAAATGCCCTATTTCCACATTCAGTACTTC. The chain employs TRBV2 and TRBJ2-4; TRBD1 agrees at 10 bases. V shed 4 bases, J shed 8 bases, and the junction held 23 bases outside the gene matches. CDR3 length equals 20 residues. Germline V CDR1 and CDR2: SNHLY, FYNNEI. Full variable domain (missing parts from reference TRBV2 and TRBJ2-4): EPEVTQTPSHQVTQMGQEVILRCVPISNHLYFYWYRQILGQKVEFLVSFYNNEISEKSEIFDDQFSVERPDGSNFTLKIRSTKLEDSAMYFCASSAPGQGDEMPYFHIQYFGAGTRLSVL.

V usage is TRBV29-1 and J usage is TRBJ2-3; D ambiguous. The CDR3 has 16 residues. V lost 8 bases and J 0 bases, leaving 21 bases between the germline ends. Per the germline V gene, CDR1 is SQVTM and CDR2 is ANQGSEA. The CDR3 sequence: CSLLPDDSSSTDTQYF. In DNA, the CDR3 is TGCAGCCTTCTACCAGACGACTCCTCTAGCACAGATACGCAGTATTTT.

V and J are TRBV7-6 and TRBJ1-4, with D perhaps matching TRBD1 (5 bases). The CDR3 loop spans 16 amino acids. The germline gives CDR1 SGHVS, CDR2 FNYEAQ. V dropped 0 bases and J dropped 7 bases, with 15 bases sitting between them. Here the CDR3 reads CASSLADRGGSEKLFF. The CDR3 nucleotides are TGTGCCAGCAGCTTAGCGGATAGGGGAGGTAGTGAAAAACTGTTTTTT.

This chain uses TRBV10-1 with TRBJ2-3; 8 positions agree with TRBD1. The germline V gene has CDR1 WNHNN and CDR2 SYGVQD (reference sequence). The CDR3 extends over 13 amino acids. The V segment lost 6 bases and the J segment 4 bases; nucleotides outside the gene matches: 3. In DNA, the CDR3 is TGCGCCAGCAGCAGGGGGCTAGCAGATACGCAGTATTTT. Translation gives CASSRGLADTQYF.

The genes are TRBV15 and TRBJ1-5; D unclear. Trimming left V 5 bases short and J 5 bases short, with 7 bases between. Germline CDR1 LNHNV, CDR2 YYDKDF (reference sequence). This CDR3 has 12 residues. The CDR3 DNA is TGTGCCACCAGCGACGATCATCAGCCCCAGCATTTT. Its translation is CATSDDHQPQHF.

This clone was seen once. This chain connects TRBV2 to TRBJ1-1; the D is unclear. The CDR3 runs to 13 residues. Looked up from germline, CDR1 is SNHLY and CDR2 is FYNNEI. The V end lost 0 bases, the J end lost 6 bases, and 8 bases lay between the germline ends. The CDR3 loop reads CASSEALGPEAFF. CDR3 in DNA: TGTGCCAGCAGTGAAGCACTCGGGCCTGAAGCTTTCTTT. The whole variable domain, filled in from reference TRBV2 and TRBJ1-1, reads EPEVTQTPSHQVTQMGQEVILRCVPISNHLYFYWYRQILGQKVEFLVSFYNNEISEKSEIFDDQFSVERPDGSNFTLKIRSTKLEDSAMYFCASSEALGPEAFFGQGTRLTVV.

The chain employs TRBV2 and TRBJ2-7; tentatively, D is TRBD1 (6 bases). The V gene's germline CDR1 is SNHLY and CDR2 FYNNEI. The CDR3 contains 14 residues. Trimming left V 3 bases short and J 5 bases short, with 14 bases between. The CDR3 DNA sequence: TGTGCCAGCAGTGAGGGAAACAGGGTAAACGAGCAGTACTTC. This gives the protein CASSEGNRVNEQYF.

This sequence joins TRBV7-2 and TRBJ1-2; a weak D match, TRBD1 (6 bases). The CDR3 loop spans 13 amino acids. V lost 1 base and J lost 4, with 7 bases in between. In germline, CDR1 is SGHTA, CDR2 FQGNSA. This CDR3 reads CASSLDRVYGYTF. The DNA of the CDR3 is TGTGCCAGCAGCTTAGACAGGGTCTATGGCTACACCTTC.

This chain uses TRBV2 with TRBJ1-2, with D uncertain. Germline assignment: CDR1 SNHLY and CDR2 FYNNEI. This CDR3 is built from 8 residues. CDR3 nucleotides: TGTGCTACGGAGGGCTACACCTTC. Amino acid sequence: CATEGYTF.

This clone appeared a single time. The rearrangement uses TRBV7-9 and TRBJ2-2, with unresolved D. There are 16 residues in the CDR3. The V gene's germline CDR1 is SEHNR and CDR2 FQNEAQ (reference sequence). V was shortened by 1 base and J by 3 bases, with 12 bases between the two germline ends. CDR3 region: CASSLVGSIDTGELFF. CDR3 nucleotides: TGTGCCAGCAGCTTAGTGGGTAGCATCGACACCGGGGAGCTGTTTTTT.